The 3 T cell receptor beta chains listed next were all sequenced from one sample in a study of blood T cell repertoires in COVID-19. The repertoire was sequenced with immunoSEQ multiplex PCR; TCRdb's copy has only in-frame clones and lacks some. The data show about 370,000 clones, 80% to 90% seen once. The material sequenced was peripheral blood. The origin of the receptors is a woman in her 30s with COVID-19, enrolled during active disease.

This clone was detected once. Other nucleotide sequences in the sample specify the same CDR3. The rearrangement links TRBV19 to TRBJ1-1; no clear D gene. In germline, CDR1 is LNHDA, CDR2 SQIVND (reference sequence). The CDR3 runs to 13 residues. V lost 5 bases, J lost 1 base, and 8 bases lay in between. The CDR3 is CASSPAGNTEAFF. CDR3 DNA sequence: TGTGCCAGTAGTCCAGCGGGGAACACTGAAGCTTTCTTT. The full variable domain, completed using reference TRBV19 and TRBJ1-1, is DGGITQSPKYLFRKEGQNVTLSCEQNLNHDAMYWYRQDPGQGLRLIYYSQIVNDFQKGDIAEGYSVSREKKESFPLTVTSAQKNPTAFYLCASSPAGNTEAFFGQGTRLTVV.

V usage is TRBV27 and J usage is TRBJ2-7; 8 nucleotides agree with TRBD1. V dropped 2 bases and J dropped 2; count of bases not matched to a gene: 2. This CDR3 region has 14 residues. Looked up from germline, CDR1 is MNHEY and CDR2 is SMNVEV (reference sequence). DNA for the CDR3: TGTGCCAGCAGTTTAGGACAGGGACCCTACGAGCAGTACTTC. Translated: CASSLGQGPYEQYF.

The V and J genes are TRBV12-5 and TRBJ1-3, with D possibly being TRBD1 (6 bases). V was shortened by 0 bases and J by 5 bases, with 20 bases between the two germline ends. The CDR3 length is 18 residues. Germline loops: CDR1 LGHNT, CDR2 FRNRAP. The CDR3 spells CASGLVLSGQQNRNTIYF. The CDR3 nucleotides are TGTGCTAGTGGTTTGGTACTATCAGGACAGCAAAACCGAAACACCATATATTTT. The full variable domain, its missing parts supplied by reference TRBV12-5 and TRBJ1-3, is DARVTQTPRHKVTEMGQEVTMRCQPILGHNTVFWYRQTMMQGLELLAYFRNRAPLDDSGMPKDRFSAEMPDATLATLKIQPSEPRDSAVYFCASGLVLSGQQNRNTIYFGEGSWLTVV.